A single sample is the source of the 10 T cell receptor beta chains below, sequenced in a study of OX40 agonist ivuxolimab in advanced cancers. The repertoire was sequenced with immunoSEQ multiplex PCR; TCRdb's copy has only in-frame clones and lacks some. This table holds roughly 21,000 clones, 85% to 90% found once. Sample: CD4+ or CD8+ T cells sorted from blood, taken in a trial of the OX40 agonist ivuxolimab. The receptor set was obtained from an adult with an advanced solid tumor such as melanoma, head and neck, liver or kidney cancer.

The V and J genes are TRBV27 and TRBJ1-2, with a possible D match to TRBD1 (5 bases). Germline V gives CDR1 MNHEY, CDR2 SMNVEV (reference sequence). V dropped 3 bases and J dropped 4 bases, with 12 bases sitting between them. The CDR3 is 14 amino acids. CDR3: CASSLAGGSYGYTF. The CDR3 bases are TGTGCCAGCAGTTTGGCGGGGGGGAGCTATGGCTACACCTTC.

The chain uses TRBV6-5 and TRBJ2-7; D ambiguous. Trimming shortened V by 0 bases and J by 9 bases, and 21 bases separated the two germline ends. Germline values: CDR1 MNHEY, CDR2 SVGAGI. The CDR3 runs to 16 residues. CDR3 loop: CASSYSVGEVFSGQYF. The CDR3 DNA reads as TGTGCCAGCAGTTACTCCGTGGGCGAAGTTTTTTCTGGGCAGTACTTC.

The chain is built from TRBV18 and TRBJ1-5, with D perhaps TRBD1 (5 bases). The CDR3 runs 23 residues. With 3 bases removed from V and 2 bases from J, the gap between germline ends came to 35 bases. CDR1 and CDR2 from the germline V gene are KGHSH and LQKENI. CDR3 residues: CASSPGSAPGTEEPLIRNQPQHF. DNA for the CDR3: TGTGCCAGCTCACCTGGATCCGCCCCCGGGACGGAGGAACCACTAATACGCAATCAGCCCCAGCATTTT.

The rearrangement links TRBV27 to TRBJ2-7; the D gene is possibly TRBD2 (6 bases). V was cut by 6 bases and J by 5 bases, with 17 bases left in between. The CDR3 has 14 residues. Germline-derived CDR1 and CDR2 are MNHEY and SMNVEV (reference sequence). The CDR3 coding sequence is TGTGCCAGCAGCCCCGGGGTAGCGGCCCACGAGCAGTACTTC. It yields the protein CASSPGVAAHEQYF.

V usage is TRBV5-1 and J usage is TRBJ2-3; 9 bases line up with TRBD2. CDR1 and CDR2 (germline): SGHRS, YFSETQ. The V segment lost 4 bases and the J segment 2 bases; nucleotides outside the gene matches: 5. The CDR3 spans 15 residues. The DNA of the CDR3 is TGCGCCAGCAGCCCGTTAGCGGGGGCCACAGATACGCAGTATTTT. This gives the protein CASSPLAGATDTQYF.

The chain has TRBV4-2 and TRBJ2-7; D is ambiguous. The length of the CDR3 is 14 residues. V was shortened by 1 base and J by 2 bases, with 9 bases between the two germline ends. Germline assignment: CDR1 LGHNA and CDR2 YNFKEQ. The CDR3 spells CASSQVPGAYEQYF. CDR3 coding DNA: TGTGCCAGCAGCCAAGTTCCGGGCGCCTACGAGCAGTACTTC.

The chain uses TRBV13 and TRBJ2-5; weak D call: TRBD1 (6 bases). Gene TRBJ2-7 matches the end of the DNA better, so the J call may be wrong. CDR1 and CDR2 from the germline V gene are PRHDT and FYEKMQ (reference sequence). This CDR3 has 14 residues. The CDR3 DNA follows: TGTGCCAGCAGCCCGGGACACCTCTCCTACGAGCAGTACTTC. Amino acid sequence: CASSPGHLSYEQYF.

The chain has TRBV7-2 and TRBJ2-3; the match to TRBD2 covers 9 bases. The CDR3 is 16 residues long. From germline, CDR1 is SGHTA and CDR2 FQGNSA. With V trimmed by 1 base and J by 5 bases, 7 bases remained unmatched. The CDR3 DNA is TGTGCCAGCAGCTTAGTGGGTGGCGGGAGGGGAGATACGCAGTATTTT. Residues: CASSLVGGGRGDTQYF. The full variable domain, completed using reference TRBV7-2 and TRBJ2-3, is GAGVSQSPSNKVTEKGKDVELRCDPISGHTALYWYRQSLGQGLEFLIYFQGNSAPDKSGLPSDRFSAERTGGSVSTLTIQRTQQEDSAVYLCASSLVGGGRGDTQYFGPGTRLTVL.

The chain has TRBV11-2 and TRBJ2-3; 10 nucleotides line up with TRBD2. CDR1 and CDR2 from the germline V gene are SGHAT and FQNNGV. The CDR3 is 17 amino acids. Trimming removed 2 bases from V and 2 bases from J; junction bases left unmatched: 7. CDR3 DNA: TGTGCCAGCAGCTTAACGCGGCTAGCGGGAGACACAGATACGCAGTATTTT. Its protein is CASSLTRLAGDTDTQYF.

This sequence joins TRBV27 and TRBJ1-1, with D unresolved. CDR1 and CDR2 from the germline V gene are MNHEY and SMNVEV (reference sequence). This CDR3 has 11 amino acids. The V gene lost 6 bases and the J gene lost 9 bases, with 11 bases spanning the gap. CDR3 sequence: CASRAASQAFF. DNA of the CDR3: TGTGCCAGCAGGGCGGCGTCCCAAGCTTTCTTT.